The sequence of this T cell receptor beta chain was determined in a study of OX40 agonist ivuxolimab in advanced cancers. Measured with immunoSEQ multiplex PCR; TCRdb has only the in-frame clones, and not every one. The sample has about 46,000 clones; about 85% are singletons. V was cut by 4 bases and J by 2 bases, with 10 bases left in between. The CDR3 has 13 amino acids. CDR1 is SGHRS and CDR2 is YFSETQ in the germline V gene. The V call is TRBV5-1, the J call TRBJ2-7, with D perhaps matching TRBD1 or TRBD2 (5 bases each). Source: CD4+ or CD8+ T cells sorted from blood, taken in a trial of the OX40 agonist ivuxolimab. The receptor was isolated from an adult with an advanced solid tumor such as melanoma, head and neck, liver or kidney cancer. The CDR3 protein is CASSRDGAYEQYF. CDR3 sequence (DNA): TGCGCCAGCAGCCGGGACGGAGCCTACGAGCAGTACTTC. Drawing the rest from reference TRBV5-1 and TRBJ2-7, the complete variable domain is KAGVTQTPRYLIKTRGQQVTLSCSPISGHRSVSWYQQTPGQGLQFLFEYFSETQRNKGNFPGRFSGRQFSNSRSEMNVSTLELGDSALYLCASSRDGAYEQYFGPGTRLTVT.